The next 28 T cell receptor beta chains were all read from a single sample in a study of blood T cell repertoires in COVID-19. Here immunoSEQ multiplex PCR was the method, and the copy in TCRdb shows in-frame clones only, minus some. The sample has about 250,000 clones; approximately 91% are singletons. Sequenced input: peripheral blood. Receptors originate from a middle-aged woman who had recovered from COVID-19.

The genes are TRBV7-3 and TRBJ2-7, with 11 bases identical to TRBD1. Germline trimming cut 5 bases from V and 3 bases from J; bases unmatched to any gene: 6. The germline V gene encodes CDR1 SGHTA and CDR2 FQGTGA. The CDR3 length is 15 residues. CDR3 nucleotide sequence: TGTGCCAGCAGCGCCGACGGGACAGGGGGCTACGAGCAGTACTTC. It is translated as CASSADGTGGYEQYF.

This chain's CDR3 is CASSLGAEQETQYF. The CDR3 DNA reads as TGCGCCAGCAGCTTGGGGGCAGAGCAAGAGACCCAGTACTTC. This chain connects TRBV5-1 to TRBJ2-5, with no clear D. Germline V gene sequence: CDR1 SGHRS, CDR2 YFSETQ. V shed 0 bases and J shed 2 bases, with 8 bases lying between them. CDR3 length equals 14 residues.

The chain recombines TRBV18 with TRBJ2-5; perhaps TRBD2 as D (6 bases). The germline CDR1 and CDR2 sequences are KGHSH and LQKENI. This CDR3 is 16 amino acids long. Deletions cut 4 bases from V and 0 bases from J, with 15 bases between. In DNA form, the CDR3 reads TGTGCCAGCTCACGCTACGGGGGAAACAACCAAGAGACCCAGTACTTC. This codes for CASSRYGGNNQETQYF.

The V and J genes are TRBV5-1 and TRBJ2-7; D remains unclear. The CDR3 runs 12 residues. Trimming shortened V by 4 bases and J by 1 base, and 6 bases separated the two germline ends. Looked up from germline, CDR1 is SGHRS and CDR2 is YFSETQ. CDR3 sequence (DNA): TGCGCCAGCAGCCCAGGTTCCTACGAGCAGTACTTC. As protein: CASSPGSYEQYF.

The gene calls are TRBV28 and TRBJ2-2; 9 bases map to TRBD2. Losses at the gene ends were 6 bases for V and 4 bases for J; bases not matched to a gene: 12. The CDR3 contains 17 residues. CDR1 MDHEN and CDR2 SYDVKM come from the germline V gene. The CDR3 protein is CASSSFGGGAVTGELFF. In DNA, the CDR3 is TGTGCCAGCAGCTCCTTTGGCGGGGGGGCCGTCACCGGGGAGCTGTTTTTT.

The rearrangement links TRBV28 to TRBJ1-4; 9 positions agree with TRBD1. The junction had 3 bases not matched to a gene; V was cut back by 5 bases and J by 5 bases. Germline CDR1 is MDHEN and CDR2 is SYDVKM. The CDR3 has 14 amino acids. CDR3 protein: CASSKDRGNEKLFF. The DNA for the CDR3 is TGTGCCAGCAGTAAGGACAGGGGAAATGAAAAACTGTTTTTT.

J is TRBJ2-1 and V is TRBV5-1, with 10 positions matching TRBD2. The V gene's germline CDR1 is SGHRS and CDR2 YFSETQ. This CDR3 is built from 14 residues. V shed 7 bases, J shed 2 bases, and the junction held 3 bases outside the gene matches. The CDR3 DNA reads TGCGCCAGCCATAGCGGGGGGACCTACAATGAGCAGTTCTTC. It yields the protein CASHSGGTYNEQFF.

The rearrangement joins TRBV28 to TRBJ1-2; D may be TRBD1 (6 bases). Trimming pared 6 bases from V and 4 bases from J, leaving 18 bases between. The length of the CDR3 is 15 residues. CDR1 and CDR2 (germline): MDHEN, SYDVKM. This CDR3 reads CASSPQGRGAYGYTF. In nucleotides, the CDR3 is TGTGCCAGCAGCCCTCAGGGTCGGGGGGCCTATGGCTACACCTTC.

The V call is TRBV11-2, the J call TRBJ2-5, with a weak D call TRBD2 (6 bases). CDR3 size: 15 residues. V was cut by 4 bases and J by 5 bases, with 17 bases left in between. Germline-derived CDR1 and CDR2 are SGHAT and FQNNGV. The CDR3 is CASSSGTPSRETQYF. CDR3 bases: TGTGCCAGCAGCTCCGGGACTCCCTCCAGGGAGACCCAGTACTTC.

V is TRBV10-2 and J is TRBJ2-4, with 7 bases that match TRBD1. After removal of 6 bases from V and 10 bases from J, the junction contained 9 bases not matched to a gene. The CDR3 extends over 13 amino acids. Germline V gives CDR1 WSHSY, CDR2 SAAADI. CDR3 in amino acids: CASRLGQSVIQYF. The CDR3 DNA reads TGCGCCAGCAGGCTGGGACAGTCTGTGATTCAGTACTTC.

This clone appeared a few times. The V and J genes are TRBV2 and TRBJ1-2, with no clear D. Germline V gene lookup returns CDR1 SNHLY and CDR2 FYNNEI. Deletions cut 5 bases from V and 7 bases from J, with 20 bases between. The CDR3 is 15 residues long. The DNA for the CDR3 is TGTGCCAGCAGTCTACAAAATACGGGGTATTCTGGCTACACCTTC. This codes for CASSLQNTGYSGYTF.

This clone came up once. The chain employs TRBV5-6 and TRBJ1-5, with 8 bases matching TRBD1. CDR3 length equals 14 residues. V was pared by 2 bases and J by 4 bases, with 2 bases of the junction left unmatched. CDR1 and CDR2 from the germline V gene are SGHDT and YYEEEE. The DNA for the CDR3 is TGTGCCAGCAGCTTTGGACAGGGTAATCAGCCCCAGCATTTT. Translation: CASSFGQGNQPQHF. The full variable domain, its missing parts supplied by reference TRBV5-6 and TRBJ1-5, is DAGVTQSPTHLIKTRGQQVTLRCSPKSGHDTVSWYQQALGQGPQFIFQYYEEEERQRGNFPDRFSGHQFPNYSSELNVNALLLGDSALYLCASSFGQGNQPQHFGDGTRLSIL.

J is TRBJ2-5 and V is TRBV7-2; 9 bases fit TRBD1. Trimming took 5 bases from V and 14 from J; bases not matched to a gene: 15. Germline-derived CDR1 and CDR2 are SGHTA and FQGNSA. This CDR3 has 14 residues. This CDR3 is CASSLTGQGRSPYF. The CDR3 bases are TGTGCCAGCAGCCTCACGGGACAGGGTCGTTCGCCTTACTTC. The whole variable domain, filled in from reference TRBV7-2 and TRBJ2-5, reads GAGVSQSPSNKVTEKGKDVELRCDPISGHTALYWYRQSLGQGLEFLIYFQGNSAPDKSGLPSDRFSAERTGGSVSTLTIQRTQQEDSAVYLCASSLTGQGRSPYFGPGTRLLVL.

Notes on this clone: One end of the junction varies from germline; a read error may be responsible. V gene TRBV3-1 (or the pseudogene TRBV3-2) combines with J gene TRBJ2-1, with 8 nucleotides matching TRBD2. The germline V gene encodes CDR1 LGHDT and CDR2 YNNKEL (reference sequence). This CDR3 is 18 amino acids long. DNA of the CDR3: TGTGCCAGCAGTCAAGGCCTAAGAGGTAGCGGGACTCCCCATGAGCAGTTCTTC. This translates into CASSQGLRGSGTPHEQFF.

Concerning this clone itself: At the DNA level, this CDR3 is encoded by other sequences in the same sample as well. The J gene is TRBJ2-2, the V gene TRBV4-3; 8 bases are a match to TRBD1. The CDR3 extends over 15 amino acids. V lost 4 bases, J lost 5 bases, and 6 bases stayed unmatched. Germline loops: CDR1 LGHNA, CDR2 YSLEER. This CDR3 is CASSPGQGGTGELFF. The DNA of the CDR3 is TGCGCCAGCAGCCCCGGACAGGGCGGGACCGGGGAGCTGTTTTTT.

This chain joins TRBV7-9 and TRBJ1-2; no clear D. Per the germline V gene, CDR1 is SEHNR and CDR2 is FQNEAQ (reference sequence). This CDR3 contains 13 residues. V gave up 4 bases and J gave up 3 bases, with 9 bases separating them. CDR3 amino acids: CASSSGLYYGYTF. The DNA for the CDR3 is TGTGCCAGCAGCTCCGGACTGTACTATGGCTACACCTTC.

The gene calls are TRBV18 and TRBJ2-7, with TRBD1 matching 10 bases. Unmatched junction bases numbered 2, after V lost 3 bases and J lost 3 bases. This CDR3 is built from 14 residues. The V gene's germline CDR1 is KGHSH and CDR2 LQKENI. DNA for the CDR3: TGTGCCAGCTCACCGGGACAGGGGATCTACGAGCAGTACTTC. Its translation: CASSPGQGIYEQYF.

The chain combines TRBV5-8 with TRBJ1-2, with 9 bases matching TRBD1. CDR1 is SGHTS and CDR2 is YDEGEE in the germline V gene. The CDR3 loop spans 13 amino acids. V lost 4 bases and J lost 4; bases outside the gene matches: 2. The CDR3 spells CASSLDRGYGYTF. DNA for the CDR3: TGTGCCAGCAGCCTGGACAGGGGCTATGGCTACACCTTC.

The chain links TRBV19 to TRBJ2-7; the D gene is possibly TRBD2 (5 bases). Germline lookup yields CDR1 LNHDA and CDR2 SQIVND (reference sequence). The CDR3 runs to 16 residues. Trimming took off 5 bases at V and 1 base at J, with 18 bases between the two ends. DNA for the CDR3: TGTGCCAGTAGTGGCTCTTGGGCGGACTTTTCCTACGAGCAGTACTTC. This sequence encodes CASSGSWADFSYEQYF.

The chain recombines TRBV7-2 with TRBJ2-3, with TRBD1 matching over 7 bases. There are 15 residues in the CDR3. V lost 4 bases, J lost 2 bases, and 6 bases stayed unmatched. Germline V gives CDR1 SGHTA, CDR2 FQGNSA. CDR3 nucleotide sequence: TGTGCCAGCAGCTCGCGACAGGGCTACACAGATACGCAGTATTTT. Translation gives CASSSRQGYTDTQYF.

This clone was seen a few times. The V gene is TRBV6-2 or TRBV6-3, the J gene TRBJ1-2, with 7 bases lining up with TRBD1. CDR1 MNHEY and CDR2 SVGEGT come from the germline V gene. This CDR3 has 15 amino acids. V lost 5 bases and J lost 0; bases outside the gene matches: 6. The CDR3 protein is CASSKGGQSNYGYTF. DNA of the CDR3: TGTGCCAGCAGTAAAGGGGGACAGTCTAACTATGGCTACACCTTC.

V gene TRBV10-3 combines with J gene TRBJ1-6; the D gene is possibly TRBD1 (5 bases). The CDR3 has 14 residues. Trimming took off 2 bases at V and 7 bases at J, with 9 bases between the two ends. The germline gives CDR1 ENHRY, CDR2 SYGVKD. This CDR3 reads CAISEMAGNSPLHF. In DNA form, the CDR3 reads TGTGCCATCAGTGAGATGGCAGGGAATTCACCCCTCCACTTT.

CDR3 in amino acids: CASSVKFPAANSGNTIYF. Written as DNA, the CDR3 is TGTGCCAGCAGCGTCAAATTTCCGGCGGCCAACTCTGGAAACACCATATATTTT. This chain uses TRBV5-6 with TRBJ1-3; D gene unclear. Germline V gene sequence: CDR1 SGHDT, CDR2 YYEEEE. CDR3 length: 18 residues. With 4 bases removed from V and 0 bases from J, the gap between germline ends came to 20 bases.

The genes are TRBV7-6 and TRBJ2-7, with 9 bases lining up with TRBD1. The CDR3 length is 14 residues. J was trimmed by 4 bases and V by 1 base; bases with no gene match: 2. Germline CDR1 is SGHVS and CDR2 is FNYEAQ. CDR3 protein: CASSLDDRGYEQYF. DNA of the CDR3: TGTGCCAGCAGCTTAGACGACAGGGGGTACGAGCAGTACTTC.

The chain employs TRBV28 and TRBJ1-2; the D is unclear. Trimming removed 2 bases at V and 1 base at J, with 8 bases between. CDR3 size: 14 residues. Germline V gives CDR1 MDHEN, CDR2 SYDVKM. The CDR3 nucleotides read TGTGCCAGCAGTTTAGGGCAGAGTAACTATGGCTACACCTTC. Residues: CASSLGQSNYGYTF.

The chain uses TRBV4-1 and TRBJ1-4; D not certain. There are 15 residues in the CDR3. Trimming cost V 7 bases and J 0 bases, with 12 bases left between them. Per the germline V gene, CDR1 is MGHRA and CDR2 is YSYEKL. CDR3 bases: TGCGCCAGCACCGGTCATCCCGCAACTAATGAAAAACTGTTTTTT. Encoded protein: CASTGHPATNEKLFF.

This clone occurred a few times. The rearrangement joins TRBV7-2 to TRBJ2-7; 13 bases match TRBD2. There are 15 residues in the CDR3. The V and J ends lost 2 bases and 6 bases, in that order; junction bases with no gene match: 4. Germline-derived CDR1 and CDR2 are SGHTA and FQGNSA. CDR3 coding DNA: TGTGCCAGCAGCTTAACTAGCGGGAGGGCCGCCGAGCAGTACTTC. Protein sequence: CASSLTSGRAAEQYF.

The CDR3 nucleotides are TGTGCCAGCAGCTTAGCCTGGGACAGGGAACAAGAGACCCAGTACTTC. Translating it yields CASSLAWDREQETQYF. The chain has TRBV7-9 and TRBJ2-5; 9 bases fit TRBD1. With V trimmed by 0 bases and J by 2 bases, 4 bases remained unmatched. Germline V lookup: CDR1 SEHNR, CDR2 FQNEAQ (reference sequence). CDR3 length: 16 residues.